Listed below are T cell receptor beta chains from one sample, sequenced in a study of shared T cell receptors in the human thymus. Sequencing was performed with immunoSEQ multiplex PCR; in TCRdb, only in-frame clones are kept and a portion is missing. The data contain approximately 400,000 clones, 95% of them seen just once; the ten biggest clones take up approximately 0.02%. Source material: thymocytes. The receptors come from a human donor. Each CDR3 is given with its conserved first and last residue. D genes are given only for firm matches. Clone size is shown for a subset of rows, as once, few, many or a class of expanded clone.

size	V	D	J	DNA	CDR3
NA	TRBV5-5	NA	TRBJ1-3	TGTGCCAGCAGCTTGGCAGGGGCCAGAAACACCATATATTTT	CASSLAGARNTIYF
NA	TRBV6-5	TRBD1	TRBJ2-1	TGTGCCAGCCAACGGGACAGGGGTAATGAGCAGTTCTTC	CASQRDRGNEQFF
NA	TRBV27	NA	TRBJ2-1	TGTGCCAGCAGCTTATTTCCCTCGAGCCACAATGAGCAGTTCTTC	CASSLFPSSHNEQFF
once	TRBV19	TRBD1	TRBJ2-1	TGTGCCAGTAGTATAGATCAGAGACAGGGCGCGAATGAGCAGTTCTTC	CASSIDQRQGANEQFF
once	TRBV19	TRBD1	TRBJ1-4	TGTGCCAGTACCGGACAGGAGGGACTGTTTTTT	CASTGQEGLFF
NA	TRBV27	NA	TRBJ2-7	TGTGCCAGCAGTCCCCGAGTAGCGGAGCCTTCCTACGAGCAGTACTTC	CASSPRVAEPSYEQYF
few	TRBV7-9	NA	TRBJ1-3	TGTGCCAGCAGCTCCTCCCGGCACTGGGGGAACGAAAACACCATATATTTT	CASSSSRHWGNENTIYF
NA	TRBV5-1	TRBD2	TRBJ2-1	TGCGCCAGCAGTCCAACTAGCGGCTTTGAGTACAATGAGCAGTTCTTC	CASSPTSGFEYNEQFF
NA	TRBV28	TRBD1	TRBJ2-7	TGTGCCAGCAGTTTCAGACAGGGGGGGTCCTACGAGCAGTACTTC	CASSFRQGGSYEQYF
NA	TRBV2	TRBD2	TRBJ2-1	TGTGCCAGCAGTGAAGCGCTTCGGCTAGCGGGCCTCAATGAGCAGTTCTTC	CASSEALRLAGLNEQFF
NA	TRBV5-4	TRBD1	TRBJ2-3	TGTGCCAGCAGCCTGGGACAGGACACAGATACGCAGTATTTT	CASSLGQDTDTQYF
NA	TRBV6-4	TRBD2	TRBJ2-2	TGTGCCAGCAGGTTGTTAGCGGGGGGATCCGGGGAGCTGTTTTTT	CASRLLAGGSGELFF
NA	TRBV10-3	NA	TRBJ2-7	TGTGCCATCAATTTCGGCGCGTCGGACGAGCAGTACTTC	CAINFGASDEQYF
NA	TRBV4-1	TRBD2	TRBJ2-7	TGCGCCAGCAGCCGAACTAGCGGGAGGTCCTACGAGCAGTACTTC	CASSRTSGRSYEQYF
NA	TRBV27	NA	TRBJ1-1	TGTGCCAGCAGTTTAAGCGGAGGTGAAGCTTTCTTT	CASSLSGGEAFF
NA	TRBV30	TRBD1	TRBJ1-2	TGTGCCGGTAGCGGGGACAGTCACGACCTCTATGGCTACACCTTC	CAGSGDSHDLYGYTF
NA	TRBV27	TRBD1	TRBJ2-1	TGTGCCAGCAGTTTCTGGGGCGCCCCAAGGTCGGGACAGCCCTACAATGAGCAGTTCTTC	CASSFWGAPRSGQPYNEQFF
few	TRBV10-1	NA	TRBJ2-1	TGCGCCAGCATACCGACCGGACGAGGCCGGGGTGAGCAGTTCTTC	CASIPTGRGRGEQFF
NA	TRBV5-4	TRBD2	TRBJ2-1	TGTGCCAGCAGCTTGGTGTGGGGGGGGAATGAGCAGTTCTTC	CASSLVWGGNEQFF
NA	TRBV4-1	NA	TRBJ1-2	TGCGCCAGCAGCCAAGATAAGAATCCTGGCAGGTTTAACTATGGCTACACCTTC	CASSQDKNPGRFNYGYTF
NA	TRBV14	TRBD1	TRBJ1-1	TGTGCCAGCAGCCAAGGACTCGGGACAGCTATGAACACTGAAGCTTTCTTT	CASSQGLGTAMNTEAFF
NA	TRBV7-9	NA	TRBJ2-7	TGTGCCAGCAGCTCACCAACCGCACGCGAGCAGTACTTC	CASSSPTAREQYF
NA	TRBV18	NA	TRBJ1-5	TGTGCCAGCTCACAACGACAGGCCAATCAGCCCCAGCATTTT	CASSQRQANQPQHF
NA	TRBV18	TRBD1	TRBJ2-4	TGTGCCAGCTCAGCTCTACACAGGGGGCGCGGAAACATTCAGTACTTC	CASSALHRGRGNIQYF
NA	TRBV27	NA	TRBJ2-3	TGTGCCAGCAGTCCGCCCCTTAGTGGTTTCACGGATACGCAGTATTTT	CASSPPLSGFTDTQYF
once	TRBV10-1	TRBD1	TRBJ1-4	TGCGCCAGCATCGGGGACAGTTATGAAAAACTGTTTTTT	CASIGDSYEKLFF
NA	TRBV14	NA	TRBJ2-1	TGTGCCAGCAGGGAGAAGATAGTCGCGGGGATAAACAATGAGCAGTTCTTC	CASREKIVAGINNEQFF
once	TRBV6-1	NA	TRBJ2-5	TGTGCCAGCAGTGAAGGAGCCCTACCCTCACGCCAAGAGACCCAGTACTTC	CASSEGALPSRQETQYF
NA	TRBV27	NA	TRBJ1-2	TGTGCCAGCGGTATAGTCCCACCTCCTAACTATGGCTACACCTTC	CASGIVPPPNYGYTF